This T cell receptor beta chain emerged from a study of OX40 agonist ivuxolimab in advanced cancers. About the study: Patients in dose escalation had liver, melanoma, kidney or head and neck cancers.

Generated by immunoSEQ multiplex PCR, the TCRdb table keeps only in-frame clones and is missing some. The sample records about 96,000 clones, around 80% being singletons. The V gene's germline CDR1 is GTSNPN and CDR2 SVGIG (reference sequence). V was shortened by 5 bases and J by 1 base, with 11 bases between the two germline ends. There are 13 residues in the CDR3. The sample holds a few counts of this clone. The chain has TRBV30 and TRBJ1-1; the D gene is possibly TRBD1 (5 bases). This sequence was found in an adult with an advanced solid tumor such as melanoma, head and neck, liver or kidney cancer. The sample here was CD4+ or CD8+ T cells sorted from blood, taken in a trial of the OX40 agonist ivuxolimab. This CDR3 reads CAWGLQGNTEAFF. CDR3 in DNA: TGTGCCTGGGGCCTCCAGGGGAACACTGAAGCTTTCTTT.